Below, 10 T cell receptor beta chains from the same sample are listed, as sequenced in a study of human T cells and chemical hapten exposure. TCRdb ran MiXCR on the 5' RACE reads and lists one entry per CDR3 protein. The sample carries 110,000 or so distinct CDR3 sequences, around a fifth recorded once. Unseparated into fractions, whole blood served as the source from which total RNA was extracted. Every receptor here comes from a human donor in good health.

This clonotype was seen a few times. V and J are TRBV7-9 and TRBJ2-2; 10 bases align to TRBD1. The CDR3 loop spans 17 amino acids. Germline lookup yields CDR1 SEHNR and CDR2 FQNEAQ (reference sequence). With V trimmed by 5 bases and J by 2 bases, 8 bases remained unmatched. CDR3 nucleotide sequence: TGTGCCAGCAGCCCCTCCCGGGACAGGGGTAACACCGGGGAGCTGTTTTTT. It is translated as CASSPSRDRGNTGELFF.

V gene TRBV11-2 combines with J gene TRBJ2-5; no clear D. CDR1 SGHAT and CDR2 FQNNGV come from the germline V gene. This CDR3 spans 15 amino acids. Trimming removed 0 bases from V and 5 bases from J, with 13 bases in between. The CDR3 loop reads CASSLDLGSWETQYF. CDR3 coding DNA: TGTGCCAGCAGCTTAGATCTGGGTTCATGGGAGACCCAGTACTTC.

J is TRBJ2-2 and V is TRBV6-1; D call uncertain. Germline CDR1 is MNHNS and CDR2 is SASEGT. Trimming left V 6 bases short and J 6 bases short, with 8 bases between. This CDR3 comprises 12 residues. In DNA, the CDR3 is TGTGCCAGCAGCCTCCGGGCCGGGGAGCTGTTTTTT. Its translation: CASSLRAGELFF.

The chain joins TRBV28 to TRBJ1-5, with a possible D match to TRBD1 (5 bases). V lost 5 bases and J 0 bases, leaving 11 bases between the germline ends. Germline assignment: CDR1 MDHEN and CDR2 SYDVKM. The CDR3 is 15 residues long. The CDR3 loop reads CASSPGGDSNQPQHF. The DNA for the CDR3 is TGTGCCAGCAGTCCGGGGGGGGATAGCAATCAGCCCCAGCATTTT.

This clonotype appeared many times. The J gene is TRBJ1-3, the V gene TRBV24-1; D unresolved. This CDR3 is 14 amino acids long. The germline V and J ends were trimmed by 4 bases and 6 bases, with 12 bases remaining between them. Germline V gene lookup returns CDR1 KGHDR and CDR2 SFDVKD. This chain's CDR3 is CATSDPSSENTIYF. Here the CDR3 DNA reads TGTGCCACCAGTGACCCAAGCAGTGAAAACACCATATATTTT.

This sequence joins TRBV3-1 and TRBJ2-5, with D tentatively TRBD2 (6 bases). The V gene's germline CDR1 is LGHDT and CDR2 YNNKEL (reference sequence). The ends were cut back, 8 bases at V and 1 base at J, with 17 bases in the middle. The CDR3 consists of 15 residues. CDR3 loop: CASSVPRDFQETQYF. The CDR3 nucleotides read TGTGCCAGCTCGGTCCCCCGGGACTTCCAAGAGACCCAGTACTTC.

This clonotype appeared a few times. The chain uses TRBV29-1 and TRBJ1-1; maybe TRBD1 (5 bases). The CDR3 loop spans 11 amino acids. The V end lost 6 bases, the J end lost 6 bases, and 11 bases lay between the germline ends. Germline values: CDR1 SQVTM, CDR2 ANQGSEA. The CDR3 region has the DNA TGCAGCGTACTCCGGGGACCTGAAGCTTTCTTT. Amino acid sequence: CSVLRGPEAFF.

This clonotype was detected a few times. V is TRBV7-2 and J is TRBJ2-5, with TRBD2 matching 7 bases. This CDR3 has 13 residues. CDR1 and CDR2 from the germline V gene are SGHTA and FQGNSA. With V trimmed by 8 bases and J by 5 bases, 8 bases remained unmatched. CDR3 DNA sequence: TGTGCCAGCTCTCAAGCGGGATGGGAGACCCAGTACTTC. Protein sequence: CASSQAGWETQYF. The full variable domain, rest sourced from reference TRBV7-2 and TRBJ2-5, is GAGVSQSPSNKVTEKGKDVELRCDPISGHTALYWYRQSLGQGLEFLIYFQGNSAPDKSGLPSDRFSAERTGGSVSTLTIQRTQQEDSAVYLCASSQAGWETQYFGPGTRLLVL.

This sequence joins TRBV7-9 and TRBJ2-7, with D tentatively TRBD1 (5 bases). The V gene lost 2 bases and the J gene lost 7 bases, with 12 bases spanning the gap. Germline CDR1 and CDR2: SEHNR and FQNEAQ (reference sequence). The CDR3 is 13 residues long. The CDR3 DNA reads TGTGCCAGCAGCTTAAACAGGATACAGGAGCAGTACTTC. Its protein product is CASSLNRIQEQYF.

CDR3 sequence: CASSLWGQGASEQFF. The CDR3 region has the DNA TGTGCCAGCAGTTTATGGGGACAGGGGGCGAGTGAGCAGTTCTTC. The chain has TRBV27 and TRBJ2-1; 12 bases map to TRBD1. Germline CDR1 MNHEY, CDR2 SMNVEV (reference sequence). The CDR3 loop spans 15 amino acids. The V and J ends lost 1 base and 9 bases, in that order; junction bases with no gene match: 4.